The 17 T cell receptor beta chains below all came from one sample that was sequenced in a study of shared clonotypes between healthy human individuals. The data were produced by immunoSEQ multiplex PCR, yet TCRdb's version contains in-frame clones alone and is incomplete. This sample has 530,000 or so clones; 75% to 80% occur once, and the top ten carry roughly an eighth. Sequenced material: PBMCs. These receptors were taken from a middle-aged woman in good health. Some clones in this sample may be carry-over from other donors' samples.

The chain carries TRBV28 and TRBJ2-2; tentatively, D is TRBD1 (8 bases). Germline loops: CDR1 MDHEN, CDR2 SYDVKM. The CDR3 spans 14 residues. Deletions cut 8 bases from V and 6 bases from J, with 16 bases between. The CDR3 here is CASRTTGGAGELFF. CDR3 in DNA: TGTGCCAGCCGTACCACAGGGGGGGCCGGGGAGCTGTTTTTT.

This chain connects TRBV5-1 to TRBJ1-1; 7 bases agree with TRBD1. Germline assignment: CDR1 SGHRS and CDR2 YFSETQ. Trimming at V came to 0 bases and at J to 4 bases, leaving 3 bases not matched to a gene. The CDR3 has 14 residues. DNA of the CDR3: TGCGCCAGCAGCTTGGGACAGGGAAGCACTGAAGCTTTCTTT. Translation gives CASSLGQGSTEAFF.

This chain joins TRBV7-2 and TRBJ2-3; 8 bases are a match to TRBD1. From germline, CDR1 is SGHTA and CDR2 FQGNSA. This CDR3 contains 15 residues. The V and J ends lost 0 bases and 6 bases, in that order; junction bases with no gene match: 5. CDR3 region: CASSLAQGAWDTQYF. CDR3 DNA sequence: TGTGCCAGCAGCTTAGCTCAGGGGGCGTGGGATACGCAGTATTTT.

The table lists this clone with a few counts. V is TRBV27 and J is TRBJ1-2; 11 bases align to TRBD1. The CDR3 consists of 15 residues. Germline values: CDR1 MNHEY, CDR2 SMNVEV (reference sequence). Trimming removed 6 bases from V and 4 bases from J; junction bases left unmatched: 7. CDR3 protein: CASRPWTGGVYGYTF. The DNA of the CDR3 is TGTGCCAGCAGACCCTGGACAGGGGGCGTCTATGGCTACACCTTC.

The chain combines TRBV29-1 with TRBJ2-1, with 10 bases fitting TRBD2. The junction had 3 bases not matched to a gene; V was cut back by 6 bases and J by 4 bases. This CDR3 comprises 13 residues. In germline, CDR1 is SQVTM, CDR2 ANQGSEA. The CDR3: CSVPTSGYNEQFF. Written as DNA, the CDR3 is TGCAGCGTGCCGACTAGCGGGTACAATGAGCAGTTCTTC.

The V and J genes are TRBV6-1 and TRBJ2-4; 12 bases match TRBD2. Germline V gene data show CDR1 as MNHNS and CDR2 as SASEGT. The CDR3 runs 17 residues. Trimming took 4 bases from V and 0 from J; bases not matched to a gene: 4. The CDR3 region has the DNA TGTGCCAGCAGTGGAGGACTAGCGGGGCAAGCCAAAAACATTCAGTACTTC. Protein: CASSGGLAGQAKNIQYF.

The CDR3: CASSTSSSGPTNEQFF. The CDR3 DNA reads as TGCGCCAGCAGCACATCCTCTAGCGGACCAACGAATGAGCAGTTCTTC. The chain is built from TRBV5-1 and TRBJ2-1, with TRBD2 matching over 7 bases. CDR3 length: 16 residues. With 4 bases clipped from V and 7 bases from J, the junction kept 14 bases outside the gene matches. Looked up from germline, CDR1 is SGHRS and CDR2 is YFSETQ.

This chain uses TRBV28 with TRBJ2-7; no clear D. The CDR3 totals 11 residues. In germline, CDR1 is MDHEN, CDR2 SYDVKM. The germline V and J ends were trimmed by 1 base and 6 bases, with 4 bases remaining between them. Here the CDR3 reads CASSLLGEQYF. CDR3 bases: TGTGCCAGCAGTTTATTAGGCGAGCAGTACTTC. Full variable domain (remainder filled in from reference TRBV28 and TRBJ2-7): DVKVTQSSRYLVKRTGEKVFLECVQDMDHENMFWYRQDPGLGLRLIYFSYDVKMKEKGDIPEGYSVSREKKERFSLILESASTNQTSMYLCASSLLGEQYFGPGTRLTVT.

The V call is TRBV4-1, the J call TRBJ1-4; 10 positions match TRBD1. The V and J ends lost 6 bases and 4 bases, in that order; junction bases with no gene match: 5. The germline gives CDR1 MGHRA, CDR2 YSYEKL. The CDR3 has 15 amino acids. CDR3 coding DNA: TGCGCCAGCAGGGACAGGGGGACCAGTAATGAAAAACTGTTTTTT. As protein: CASRDRGTSNEKLFF.

The chain couples TRBV5-1 to TRBJ2-1; 10 nucleotides match TRBD2. The germline CDR1 and CDR2 sequences are SGHRS and YFSETQ. This CDR3 has 15 residues. V shed 4 bases and J 8 bases; nucleotides not matched to a gene: 9. This CDR3 reads CASSPLAGRGDEQFF. The CDR3, as DNA: TGCGCCAGCAGCCCACTAGCGGGAAGGGGGGATGAGCAGTTCTTC.

About this clone itself: An end of the junction does not agree with germline; a read error may underlie this. Other DNA sequences in this specimen translate into the identical CDR3. This chain joins TRBV7-6 and TRBJ2-5; 9 bases line up with TRBD1. The CDR3 contains 16 residues. Germline V gene lookup returns CDR1 SGHVS and CDR2 FNYEAQ. The CDR3 here is CASSKRTGEGDRTQYF. CDR3 DNA sequence: TGTGCCAGCAGCAAACGGACAGGGGAGGGAGATCGGACCCAATACTTC.

The CDR3, as DNA: TGTGCCAGCACTATTGGACAGGGCGCAGCTTTCTTT. Amino acid sequence: CASTIGQGAAFF. The chain uses TRBV6-1 and TRBJ1-1; TRBD1 aligns across 8 bases. Germline CDR1 is MNHNS and CDR2 is SASEGT. After removal of 7 bases from V and 10 bases from J, the junction contained 8 bases not matched to a gene. This CDR3 comprises 12 residues.

This clone has at least ten counts. The chain links TRBV30 to TRBJ2-3; 10 nucleotides align to TRBD2. Losses at the gene ends were 4 bases for V and 3 bases for J; bases not matched to a gene: 4. The CDR3 extends over 14 amino acids. Per germline, CDR1 GTSNPN and CDR2 SVGIG (reference sequence). CDR3 loop: CAWTRTSGTDTQYF. The DNA of the CDR3 is TGTGCCTGGACCCGGACTAGCGGAACAGATACGCAGTATTTT.

This chain joins TRBV4-1 and TRBJ1-4, with 7 nucleotides matching TRBD1. The germline V gene has CDR1 MGHRA and CDR2 YSYEKL. J gave up 4 bases and V 0 bases, and 8 bases lay outside the gene matches. This CDR3 has 17 amino acids. The CDR3 DNA sequence: TGCGCCAGCAGCCAAGAACCCCCAGGGGGGCTTAATGAAAAACTGTTTTTT. Translated: CASSQEPPGGLNEKLFF.

This chain joins TRBV12-5 and TRBJ1-2; D is possibly TRBD1 (5 bases). This CDR3 spans 15 amino acids. Per the germline V gene, CDR1 is LGHNT and CDR2 is FRNRAP. Trimming took off 1 base at V and 2 bases at J, with 11 bases between the two ends. Written as DNA, the CDR3 is TGTGCTAGTGGTTTGGATTCTGGACAAAACTATGGCTACACCTTC. Translated: CASGLDSGQNYGYTF.

The V gene is TRBV6-4, the J gene TRBJ2-1; no firm D call. The CDR3 runs 13 residues. V lost 3 bases to trimming and J lost 5 bases, with 8 bases between them. Germline values: CDR1 MRHNA, CDR2 SNTAGT. DNA for the CDR3: TGTGCCAGCAGTGAAGGGCCTCACAATGAGCAGTTCTTC. The encoded protein is CASSEGPHNEQFF.

The chain carries TRBV14 and TRBJ2-1; D is undetermined. Trimming cost V 1 base and J 9 bases, with 4 bases left between them. CDR3 size: 11 residues. From germline, CDR1 is SGHDN and CDR2 FVKESK. CDR3 protein: CASSQGPEQFF. The DNA for the CDR3 is TGTGCCAGCAGCCAAGGTCCTGAGCAGTTCTTC. The complete variable domain, with remaining parts taken from reference TRBV14 and TRBJ2-1, reads EAGVTQFPSHSVIEKGQTVTLRCDPISGHDNLYWYRRVMGKEIKFLLHFVKESKQDESGMPNNRFLAERTGGTYSTLKVQPAELEDSGVYFCASSQGPEQFFGPGTRLTVL.